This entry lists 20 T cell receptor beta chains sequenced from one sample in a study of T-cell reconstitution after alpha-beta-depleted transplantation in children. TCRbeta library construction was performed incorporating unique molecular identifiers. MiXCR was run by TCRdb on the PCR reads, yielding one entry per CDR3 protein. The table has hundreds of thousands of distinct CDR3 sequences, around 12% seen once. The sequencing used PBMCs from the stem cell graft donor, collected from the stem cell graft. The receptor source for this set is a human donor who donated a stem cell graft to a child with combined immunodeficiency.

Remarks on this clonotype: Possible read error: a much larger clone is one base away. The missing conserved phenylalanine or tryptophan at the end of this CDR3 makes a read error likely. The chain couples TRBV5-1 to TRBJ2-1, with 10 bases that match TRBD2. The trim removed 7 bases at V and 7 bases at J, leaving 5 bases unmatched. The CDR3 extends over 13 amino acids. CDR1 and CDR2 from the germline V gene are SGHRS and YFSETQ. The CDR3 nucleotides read TGCGCCAGCGCACTAGCGGGATGGAATGAGCAGTTCTAC. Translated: CASALAGWNEQFY.

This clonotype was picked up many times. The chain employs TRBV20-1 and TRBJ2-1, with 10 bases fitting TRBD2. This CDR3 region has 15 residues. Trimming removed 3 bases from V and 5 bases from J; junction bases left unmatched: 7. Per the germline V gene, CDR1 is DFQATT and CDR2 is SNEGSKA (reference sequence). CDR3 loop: CSASPPGLADNEQFF. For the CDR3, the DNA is TGCAGTGCTAGTCCCCCTGGACTAGCGGACAATGAGCAGTTCTTC.

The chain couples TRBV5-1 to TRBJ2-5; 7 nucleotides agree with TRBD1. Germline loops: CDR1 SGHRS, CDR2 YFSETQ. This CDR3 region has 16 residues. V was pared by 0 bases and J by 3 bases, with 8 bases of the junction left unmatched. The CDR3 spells CASSLEGTDYKETQYF. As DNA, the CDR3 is TGCGCCAGCAGCTTGGAGGGGACAGATTACAAAGAGACCCAGTACTTC.

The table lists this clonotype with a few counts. DNA for the CDR3: TGCAGTGCCTTAAAGACTAGCGGGAGCTTGGGGACCGGGGAGCTGTTTTTT. Its translation is CSALKTSGSLGTGELFF. This chain links TRBV20-1 with TRBJ2-2; 12 bases line up with TRBD2. V was pared by 6 bases and J by 5 bases, with 13 bases of the junction left unmatched. CDR3 length: 17 residues. CDR1 and CDR2 (germline): DFQATT, SNEGSKA (reference sequence).

DNA for the CDR3: TGTGCCAGCAGTTACTCGACAGCTGTAGATACGCAGTATTTT. Translated, it gives CASSYSTAVDTQYF. The chain employs TRBV6-5 and TRBJ2-3, with D tentatively TRBD1 (5 bases). From germline, CDR1 is MNHEY and CDR2 SVGAGI. The CDR3 loop spans 14 amino acids. V lost 0 bases and J 5 bases, leaving 9 bases between the germline ends.

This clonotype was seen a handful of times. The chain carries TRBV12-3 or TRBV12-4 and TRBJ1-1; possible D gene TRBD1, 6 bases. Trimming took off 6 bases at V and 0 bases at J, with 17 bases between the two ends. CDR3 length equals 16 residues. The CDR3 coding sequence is TGTGCCAGCAGAAACAGGGATATGAGGGTGAACACTGAAGCTTTCTTT. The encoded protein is CASRNRDMRVNTEAFF.

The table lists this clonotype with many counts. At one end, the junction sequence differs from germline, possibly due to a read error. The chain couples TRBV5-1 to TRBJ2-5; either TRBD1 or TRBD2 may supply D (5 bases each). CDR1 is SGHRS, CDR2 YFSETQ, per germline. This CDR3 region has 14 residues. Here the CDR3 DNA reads TGTGCCAGCAGCTTAGCAGGGACGGAAGAGACCCAGTACTTC. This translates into CASSLAGTEETQYF.

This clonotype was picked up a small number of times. As DNA, the CDR3 is TGTGCCAGCAGCTTTCGAAGGGGCTTATTGAACACTGAAGCTTTCTTT. It specifies CASSFRRGLLNTEAFF. The chain employs TRBV7-2 and TRBJ1-1; tentatively, D is TRBD1 (5 bases). Germline V CDR1 and CDR2: SGHTA, FQGNSA. This CDR3 is 16 amino acids long. V lost 3 bases to trimming and J lost 0 bases, with 14 bases between them.

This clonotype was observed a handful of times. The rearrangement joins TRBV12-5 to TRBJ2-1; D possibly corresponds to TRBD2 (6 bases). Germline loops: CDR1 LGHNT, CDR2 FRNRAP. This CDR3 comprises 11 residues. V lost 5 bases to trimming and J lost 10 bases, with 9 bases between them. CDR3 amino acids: CASGPRGEQFF. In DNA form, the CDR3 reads TGTGCTAGTGGTCCGCGGGGAGAGCAGTTCTTC.

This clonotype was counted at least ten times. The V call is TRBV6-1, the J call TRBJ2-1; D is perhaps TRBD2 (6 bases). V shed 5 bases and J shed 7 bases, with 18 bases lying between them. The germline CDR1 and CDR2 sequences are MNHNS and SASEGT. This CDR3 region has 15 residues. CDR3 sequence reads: CASSRPSATANEQFF. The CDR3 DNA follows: TGTGCCAGCAGTCGACCTAGCGCAACCGCTAATGAGCAGTTCTTC.

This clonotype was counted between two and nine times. This chain's CDR3 is CASSLGRLSTEAFF. In DNA form, the CDR3 reads TGTGCCAGCAGCTTAGGCCGGCTAAGCACTGAAGCTTTCTTT. This rearrangement joins TRBV7-8 to TRBJ1-1; unclear D gene. Per the germline V gene, CDR1 is SGHVS and CDR2 is FQNEAQ. This CDR3 comprises 14 residues. The V gene lost 1 base and the J gene lost 4 bases, with 10 bases spanning the gap.

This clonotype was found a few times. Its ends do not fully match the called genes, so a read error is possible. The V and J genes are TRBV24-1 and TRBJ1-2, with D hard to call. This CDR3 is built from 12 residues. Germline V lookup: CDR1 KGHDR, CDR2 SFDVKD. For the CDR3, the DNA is TGTGCCACCAGTGATTTGCAGACACGGATTTATTTC. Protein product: CATSDLQTRIYF.

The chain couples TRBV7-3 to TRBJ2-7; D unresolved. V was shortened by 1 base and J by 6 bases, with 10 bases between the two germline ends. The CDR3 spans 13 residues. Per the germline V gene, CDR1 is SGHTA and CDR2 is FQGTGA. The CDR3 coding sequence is TGTGCCAGCAGCTTAATTTCTATAAGCGAGCAGTACTTC. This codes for CASSLISISEQYF.

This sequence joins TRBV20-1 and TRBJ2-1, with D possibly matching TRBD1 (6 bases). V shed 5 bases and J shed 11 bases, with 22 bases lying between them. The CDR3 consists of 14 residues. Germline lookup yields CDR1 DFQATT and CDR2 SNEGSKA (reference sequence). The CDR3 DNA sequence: TGCAGTGCTCGTTCAATGTTATACGGACAGAAGCAGTTCTTC. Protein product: CSARSMLYGQKQFF.

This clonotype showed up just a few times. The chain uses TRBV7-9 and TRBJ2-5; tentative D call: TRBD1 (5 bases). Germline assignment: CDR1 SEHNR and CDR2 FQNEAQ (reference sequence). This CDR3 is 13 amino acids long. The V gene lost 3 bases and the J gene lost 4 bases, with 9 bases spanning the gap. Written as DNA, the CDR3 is TGTGCCAGCAGCTTTCTAGGGGCAGAGACCCAGTACTTC. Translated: CASSFLGAETQYF.

The CDR3 nucleotides are TGCGCCAGCAGCTTTAACCCATGGGGGCGAGCAACTAATGAAAAACTGTTTTTT. Translation gives CASSFNPWGRATNEKLFF. This sequence joins TRBV5-1 and TRBJ1-4; D might be TRBD1 (6 bases). Germline loops: CDR1 SGHRS, CDR2 YFSETQ. This CDR3 has 18 residues. V lost 2 bases, J lost 0 bases, and 17 bases lay in between.

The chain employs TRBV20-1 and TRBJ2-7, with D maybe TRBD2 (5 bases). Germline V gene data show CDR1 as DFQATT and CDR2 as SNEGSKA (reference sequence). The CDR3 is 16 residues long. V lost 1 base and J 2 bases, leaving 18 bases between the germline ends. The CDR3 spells CSARVEEGIAPYEQYF. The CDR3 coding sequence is TGCAGTGCTAGAGTGGAAGAGGGAATCGCACCCTACGAGCAGTACTTC.

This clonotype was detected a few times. In DNA form, the CDR3 reads TGTGCCAGCAGCCAAGTTGGGGCGGGAGTTTCCTACGAGCAGTACTTC. Its protein product is CASSQVGAGVSYEQYF. This chain connects TRBV4-2 to TRBJ2-7; 7 bases line up with TRBD2. Germline V gene lookup returns CDR1 LGHNA and CDR2 YNFKEQ. V was pared by 1 base and J by 1 base, with 7 bases of the junction left unmatched. This CDR3 region has 16 residues.

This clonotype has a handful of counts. DNA of the CDR3: TGTGCCAGCAGCCAAGTAGGGGACCTCAACACCGGGGAGCTGTTTTTT. It codes for CASSQVGDLNTGELFF. V is TRBV4-2 and J is TRBJ2-2; D is possibly TRBD1 or TRBD2 (5 bases each). Germline values: CDR1 LGHNA, CDR2 YNFKEQ. This CDR3 is built from 16 residues. V lost 1 base and J 2 bases, leaving 11 bases between the germline ends.

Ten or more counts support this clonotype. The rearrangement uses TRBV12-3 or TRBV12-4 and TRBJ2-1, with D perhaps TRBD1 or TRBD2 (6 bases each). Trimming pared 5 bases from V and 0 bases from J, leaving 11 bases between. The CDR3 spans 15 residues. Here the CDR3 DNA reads TGTGCCAGCAGTAGGAGGGGGACCTCCTACAATGAGCAGTTCTTC. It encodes CASSRRGTSYNEQFF.